The subject of this entry is one T cell receptor (beta chain). This sample was included in a study of blood T cell repertoires in COVID-19. Study as a whole: Collection of acute and convalescent COVID-19 samples took place in the United States, Italy and Spain. In each case, the material was cDNA or gDNA derived from T cells, B-cell-depleted T cells, or PBMCs.

Original handling: Reference gene primer amplification yielded estimated nucleated cell counts. Measured with immunoSEQ multiplex PCR; TCRdb has only the in-frame clones, and not every one. V and J calls plus clone size are reproduced from that table; the DNA served to infer D and trimming. In the table there are 56,000 or so clones, over 75% of which are singletons. CDR1 KGHSH and CDR2 LQKENI come from the germline V gene. Germline trimming cut 6 bases from V and 8 bases from J; bases unmatched to any gene: 11. The CDR3 runs to 15 residues. This clonotype was obtained from a human donor in a cohort sampled during active COVID-19. The V call is TRBV18, the J call TRBJ1-4; 8 bases agree with TRBD1. Material for sequencing was peripheral blood. DNA of the CDR3: TGTGCCAGCTCCCCCTCGACAGGGGCCGGCGAAAAACTGTTTTTT. It translates to CASSPSTGAGEKLFF.